The present entry profiles one T cell receptor (beta chain) with its context. Here immunoSEQ multiplex PCR was the method, and the copy in TCRdb shows in-frame clones only, minus some. The sample yields some 130,000 clones, approximately 92% seen once. This CDR3 region has 11 residues. Germline CDR1 reads LNHDA; CDR2 reads SQIVND (reference sequence). The V gene lost 10 bases and the J gene lost 5 bases, with 10 bases spanning the gap. These data belong to a study of control samples from healthy donors and cancer patients. The receptor was isolated from a man aged 35 to 55 in good health. Sequencing was performed on blood. The V gene is TRBV19, the J gene TRBJ2-3; D uncertain. For the CDR3, the DNA is TGTGCCACCACCGTTCAAGATACGCAGTATTTT. Translated: CATTVQDTQYF.